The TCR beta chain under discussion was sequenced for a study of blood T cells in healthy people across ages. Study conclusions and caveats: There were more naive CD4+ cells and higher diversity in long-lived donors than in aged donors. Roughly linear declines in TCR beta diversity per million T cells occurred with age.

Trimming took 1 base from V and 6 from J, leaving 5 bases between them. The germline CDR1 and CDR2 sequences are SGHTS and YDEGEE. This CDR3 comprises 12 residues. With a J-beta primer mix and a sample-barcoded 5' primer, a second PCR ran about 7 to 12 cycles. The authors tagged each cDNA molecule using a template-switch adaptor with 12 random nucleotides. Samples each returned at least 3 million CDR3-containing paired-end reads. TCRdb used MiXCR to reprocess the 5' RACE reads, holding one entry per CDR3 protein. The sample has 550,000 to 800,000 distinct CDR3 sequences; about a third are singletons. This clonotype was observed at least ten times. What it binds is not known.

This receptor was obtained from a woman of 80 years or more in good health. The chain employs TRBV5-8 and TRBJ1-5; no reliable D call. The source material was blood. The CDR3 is CASSLIVQPQHF. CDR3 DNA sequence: TGTGCCAGCAGCTTGATAGTTCAGCCCCAGCATTTT.